This T cell receptor (beta chain) was sequenced for a study of T cell responses to AZD1222 COVID-19 vaccine. Notes on the study in general: The study found vaccine-associated CD4 TCRs spanning spike, dominant at 160-218 and 743-854.

Trimming took 4 bases from V and 6 from J, leaving 6 bases between them. The CDR3 loop spans 12 amino acids. CDR1 is LGHDT, CDR2 YNNKEL, per germline (reference sequence). Repertoires were generated with immunoSEQ multiplex PCR, while TCRdb's copy carries only in-frame clones and drops some. The sample contains tens of thousands of clones, 70% to 90% of which appear only once. This clone showed up just once. Its antigen is not identified. J is TRBJ1-4 and V is TRBV3-1 (or the pseudogene TRBV3-2); no reliable D call. Here the sequenced sample was peripheral blood, taken on day 0 of AZD1222 vaccination. The clonotype was recovered from an adult in good health. The CDR3 spells CASSLSDEKLFF. The DNA of the CDR3 is TGTGCCAGCAGCCTGAGTGATGAAAAACTGTTTTTT.